These 29 T cell receptor beta chains were all obtained from the same sample, sequenced in a study of PD-L1 blockade in urothelial cancer. Time point defined: peripheral blood 6 weeks after treatment start. The protocol was immunoSEQ multiplex PCR, while the TCRdb copy is restricted to in-frame clones and leaves out a portion. The repertoire includes more than 90,000 clones, around four fifths of them detected once, and 8.4% sits in the top ten. The sample was PBMCs, taken around atezolizumab (anti-PD-L1) treatment. The receptors were gathered from a man in his 70s with urothelial cancer.

The chain employs TRBV6-5 and TRBJ2-5; 12 bases fit TRBD2. The CDR3 consists of 16 residues. Germline assignment: CDR1 MNHEY and CDR2 SVGAGI. V shed 0 bases and J 2 bases; nucleotides not matched to a gene: 1. The CDR3 bases are TGTGCCAGCAGTTACTCCACTAGCGGGGGGCAAGAGACCCAGTACTTC. Protein: CASSYSTSGGQETQYF.

The chain combines TRBV9 with TRBJ2-1; 9 nucleotides line up with TRBD2. The CDR3 runs to 15 residues. The junction had 9 bases not matched to a gene; V was cut back by 4 bases and J by 7 bases. From germline, CDR1 is SGDLS and CDR2 YYNGEE. The CDR3 loop is CASSLSSGNWNEQFF. CDR3 DNA: TGTGCCAGCAGCCTATCTAGCGGGAATTGGAATGAGCAGTTCTTC.

V gene TRBV5-1 combines with J gene TRBJ1-4; the D gene is possibly TRBD1 (6 bases). The CDR3 length is 15 residues. Germline lookup yields CDR1 SGHRS and CDR2 YFSETQ. The ends were cut back, 5 bases at V and 4 bases at J, with 15 bases in the middle. DNA for the CDR3: TGCGCCAGCAGTTATATGACAGGAATTAATGAAAAACTGTTTTTT. Amino acids: CASSYMTGINEKLFF.

The J gene is TRBJ2-3, the V gene TRBV5-1, with TRBD2 identical over 8 bases. The germline CDR1 and CDR2 sequences are SGHRS and YFSETQ. Trimming took 5 bases from V and 3 from J; bases not matched to a gene: 11. CDR3 length: 16 amino acids. The CDR3 DNA follows: TGCGCCAGCAGTCCAGGGCCCCAGCGGGAGACAGATACGCAGTATTTT. It translates to CASSPGPQRETDTQYF.

The chain employs TRBV30 and TRBJ2-1, with 10 bases aligning to TRBD2. The germline V gene has CDR1 GTSNPN and CDR2 SVGIG (reference sequence). Unmatched junction bases numbered 0, after V lost 4 bases and J lost 3 bases. This CDR3 is built from 13 residues. CDR3 protein: CAWIAGGYNEQFF. CDR3 nucleotides: TGTGCCTGGATAGCGGGAGGCTACAATGAGCAGTTCTTC.

This chain uses TRBV5-6 with TRBJ1-6; 8 positions match TRBD1. CDR3 length: 15 residues. V shed 4 bases, J shed 7 bases, and the junction held 7 bases outside the gene matches. Germline-derived CDR1 and CDR2 are SGHDT and YYEEEE. CDR3 region: CASSPGTGENSPLHF. The CDR3 nucleotides are TGTGCCAGCAGCCCCGGGACAGGTGAGAATTCACCCCTCCACTTT.

This chain connects TRBV5-1 to TRBJ1-4; D perhaps matches TRBD1 (5 bases). Germline V lookup: CDR1 SGHRS, CDR2 YFSETQ. The germline V and J ends were trimmed by 5 bases and 4 bases, with 9 bases remaining between them. The CDR3 sequence is 13 residues long. CDR3 sequence (DNA): TGCGCCAGCAGTGAAGGGGATAATGAAAAACTGTTTTTT. Translated, it gives CASSEGDNEKLFF.

The genes are TRBV5-6 and TRBJ1-4; D ambiguous. Trimming took 0 bases from V and 4 from J, leaving 4 bases between them. Germline CDR1 reads SGHDT; CDR2 reads YYEEEE. The CDR3 consists of 13 residues. The CDR3 protein is CASSLERNEKLFF. The CDR3 DNA sequence: TGTGCCAGCAGCTTGGAGCGTAATGAAAAACTGTTTTTT.

The chain has TRBV11-3 and TRBJ2-1; 9 bases agree with TRBD1. The CDR3 is made up of 13 amino acids. The germline V gene encodes CDR1 SGHNT and CDR2 YENEEA. With V trimmed by 6 bases and J by 5 bases, 2 bases remained unmatched. CDR3 bases: TGTGCCAGCAGAGGGACAGGGAACAATGAGCAGTTCTTC. It is translated as CASRGTGNNEQFF.

This clone was counted between two and nine times. The chain employs TRBV12-5 and TRBJ2-7, with D perhaps matching TRBD1 (7 bases). V was cut by 2 bases and J by 2 bases, with 16 bases left in between. The CDR3 spans 16 residues. The germline V gene encodes CDR1 LGHNT and CDR2 FRNRAP. CDR3 sequence: CASGLTRGTYPYEQYF. The CDR3 nucleotides are TGTGCTAGTGGTTTGACCAGGGGGACTTACCCCTACGAGCAGTACTTC.

J is TRBJ2-3 and V is TRBV5-1, with no clear D. Trimming cost V 4 bases and J 4 bases, with 16 bases left between them. Germline lookup yields CDR1 SGHRS and CDR2 YFSETQ. CDR3 length: 15 amino acids. CDR3 DNA sequence: TGCGCCAGCAGCCACGAGGCCGGGTTCGCAGATACGCAGTATTTT. This codes for CASSHEAGFADTQYF.

The V gene is TRBV5-1, the J gene TRBJ2-3; no reliable D call. The germline gives CDR1 SGHRS, CDR2 YFSETQ. The CDR3 is 14 residues long. Trimming stripped 2 bases from V and 4 bases from J, with 11 bases between. The CDR3 here is CASSFGASADTQYF. CDR3 DNA sequence: TGCGCCAGCAGCTTCGGAGCGTCGGCAGATACGCAGTATTTT.

The chain has TRBV5-4 and TRBJ1-2; the D gene is possibly TRBD1 (6 bases). This CDR3 comprises 13 residues. Deletions cut 2 bases from V and 8 bases from J, with 13 bases between. The germline gives CDR1 SGHNT, CDR2 YYREEE (reference sequence). CDR3 sequence (DNA): TGTGCCAGCAGCTTACAGGGAATCGGGGGCTACACCTTC. Protein sequence: CASSLQGIGGYTF.

The V and J genes are TRBV1 and TRBJ2-5; TRBD2, the table's D call, lacks a check against the DNA. TRBV1 is noted as a pseudogene. CDR3 length: 16 residues. DNA for the CDR3: TGCACCAGCAGCCAAGGAGGGGGGGCGTGGGTAGAGACCCAGTACTTC. Protein: CTSSQGGGAWVETQYF.

V gene TRBV5-1 combines with J gene TRBJ2-4, with TRBD1 matching over 7 bases. Germline V gene data show CDR1 as SGHRS and CDR2 as YFSETQ. V shed 2 bases, J shed 1 base, and the junction held 6 bases outside the gene matches. This CDR3 is 16 amino acids long. In nucleotides, the CDR3 is TGCGCCAGCAGCTTAAGAGGGGGCGCGGCCAAAAACATTCAGTACTTC. This translates into CASSLRGGAAKNIQYF.

This clone was detected a few times. The CDR3 DNA reads TGTGCCAGCAGTGATCCTCGAGTAGACTATGGCTACACCTTC. Its translation is CASSDPRVDYGYTF. The chain joins TRBV2 to TRBJ1-2; D unresolved. The CDR3 length is 14 residues. Germline CDR1 reads SNHLY; CDR2 reads FYNNEI. The ends were cut back, 3 bases at V and 3 bases at J, with 11 bases in the middle. Complete variable domain (other parts from reference TRBV2 and TRBJ1-2): EPEVTQTPSHQVTQMGQEVILRCVPISNHLYFYWYRQILGQKVEFLVSFYNNEISEKSEIFDDQFSVERPDGSNFTLKIRSTKLEDSAMYFCASSDPRVDYGYTFGSGTRLTVV.

The chain employs TRBV27 and TRBJ2-2; 7 bases map to TRBD1. There are 17 residues in the CDR3. Trimming at V came to 5 bases and at J to 2 bases, leaving 11 bases not matched to a gene. Per germline, CDR1 MNHEY and CDR2 SMNVEV (reference sequence). The CDR3 region is CASSRGSGQVNTGELFF. The CDR3 DNA sequence: TGTGCCAGCAGTAGGGGTTCCGGACAGGTTAACACCGGGGAGCTGTTTTTT.

The chain employs TRBV2 and TRBJ2-6, with a possible D match to TRBD2 (7 bases). The CDR3 covers 17 residues. The V end lost 6 bases, the J end lost 1 base, and 16 bases lay between the germline ends. Germline CDR1 and CDR2: SNHLY and FYNNEI. The CDR3 DNA reads as TGTGCCAGCAGCGAGGGGGGGGCAGGGTCTGGGGCCAACGTCCTGACTTTC. Its protein is CASSEGGAGSGANVLTF.

This clone was counted only a few times. J is TRBJ2-7 and V is TRBV7-2, with TRBD2 matching 8 bases. The CDR3 consists of 16 residues. V was pared by 5 bases and J by 2 bases, with 11 bases of the junction left unmatched. Germline CDR1 SGHTA, CDR2 FQGNSA. This CDR3 reads CASSQRGGGRAYEQYF. The CDR3 nucleotides are TGTGCCAGCAGCCAACGGGGGGGAGGGAGGGCCTACGAGCAGTACTTC.

The chain joins TRBV25-1 to TRBJ2-5; D gene uncertain. This CDR3 is built from 13 residues. The germline gives CDR1 MGHDK, CDR2 SYGVNS. With 2 bases removed from V and 1 base from J, the gap between germline ends came to 5 bases. The CDR3 DNA reads TGTGCCAGCAGTGAACTAACCCAAGAGACCCAGTACTTC. It yields the protein CASSELTQETQYF.

The genes are TRBV27 and TRBJ2-1; 7 bases fit TRBD2. CDR3 length equals 14 residues. The V segment lost 5 bases and the J segment 8 bases; nucleotides outside the gene matches: 9. CDR1 is MNHEY and CDR2 is SMNVEV in the germline V gene (reference sequence). The CDR3 loop is CASSVGGWADEQFF. DNA for the CDR3: TGTGCCAGCAGTGTGGGGGGGTGGGCGGATGAGCAGTTCTTC.

This clone was counted a single time. The gene calls are TRBV6-1 and TRBJ2-3, with D possibly TRBD1 on 5 matching bases. Trimming removed 1 base from V and 0 bases from J, with 8 bases in between. The CDR3 extends over 15 amino acids. The germline V gene has CDR1 MNHNS and CDR2 SASEGT. The CDR3 here is CASSEVTGSTDTQYF. The CDR3 DNA follows: TGTGCCAGCAGTGAAGTCACAGGTAGCACAGATACGCAGTATTTT.

This clone was seen a single time. The chain recombines TRBV4-1 with TRBJ2-5, with 9 bases lining up with TRBD2. The CDR3 has 15 amino acids. After removal of 1 base from V and 1 base from J, the junction contained 1 base not matched to a gene. Germline V lookup: CDR1 MGHRA, CDR2 YSYEKL. The CDR3 region is CASSQGAGGQETQYF. CDR3 nucleotides: TGCGCCAGCAGCCAAGGAGCGGGGGGCCAAGAGACCCAGTACTTC.

The rearrangement uses TRBV7-9 and TRBJ1-4, with D maybe TRBD1 (5 bases). CDR3 length: 16 amino acids. V was clipped by 5 bases and J by 4 bases, with 17 bases between them. Germline V gene data show CDR1 as SEHNR and CDR2 as FQNEAQ (reference sequence). The DNA of the CDR3 is TGTGCCAGCAGCGCTACTTTAAGGGGAATTAATGAAAAACTGTTTTTT. Its protein is CASSATLRGINEKLFF.

V gene TRBV21-1 combines with J gene TRBJ2-2; TRBD2, the D gene given by the table, was not confirmed from the DNA. TRBV21-1 is a pseudogene locus. The CDR3 runs 19 residues. DNA for the CDR3: TGTGCCAGCAGCAAAGACTTGACTAGCGGGAGGAATAACACCGGGGAGCTGTTTTTT. This translates into CASSKDLTSGRNNTGELFF.

This clone has a handful of counts. The chain combines TRBV5-1 with TRBJ2-5; D possibly corresponds to TRBD2 (5 bases). The V end was cut by 1 base, the J end by 1 base, with 8 bases between. The CDR3 consists of 14 residues. Germline V gene data show CDR1 as SGHRS and CDR2 as YFSETQ. The CDR3 is CASSLQGGQETQYF. In DNA form, the CDR3 reads TGCGCCAGCAGCTTGCAAGGAGGCCAAGAGACCCAGTACTTC.

The sample holds one count of this clone. The chain carries TRBV7-3 and TRBJ2-7, with D perhaps TRBD1 (6 bases). The CDR3 sequence is 14 residues long. V shed 2 bases and J shed 2 bases, with 10 bases lying between them. Germline V lookup: CDR1 SGHTA, CDR2 FQGTGA. The CDR3 loop is CASSLSGQPYEQYF. In DNA form, the CDR3 reads TGTGCCAGCAGCTTATCCGGACAGCCCTACGAGCAGTACTTC.

This sequence joins TRBV11-2 and TRBJ1-6; the match to TRBD1 covers 7 bases. CDR3 length: 15 residues. V shed 1 base and J 6 bases; nucleotides not matched to a gene: 3. Germline V gene data show CDR1 as SGHAT and CDR2 as FQNNGV. Here the CDR3 reads CASSLAGQFNSPLHF. As DNA, the CDR3 is TGTGCCAGCAGCTTAGCGGGACAGTTTAATTCACCCCTCCACTTT.

The chain has TRBV6-5 and TRBJ2-3, with 9 nucleotides matching TRBD1. V dropped 6 bases and J dropped 1; count of bases not matched to a gene: 2. Germline V lookup: CDR1 MNHEY, CDR2 SVGAGI. This CDR3 comprises 14 residues. CDR3 residues: CASRRDRGTDTQYF. CDR3 bases: TGTGCCAGCAGAAGGGACAGGGGCACAGATACGCAGTATTTT.